These T cell receptor beta chains were read from a single sample in a study of identical twins. TCRdb re-called the 5' RACE reads through MiXCR, storing one row per CDR3 protein. The sample yields about 530,000 distinct CDR3 sequences, around 15% seen once. These same data were also listed under a study on yellow fever vaccine responses in identical twins.

Material: CD4+ T cells sorted from blood. The receptor source for this set is a woman between 18 and 30 years old in good health. Both conserved end residues are part of each CDR3. Fields, in order: V gene, J gene, CDR3 protein.

V gene: TRBV28; J gene: TRBJ2-2; CDR3 protein: CASRALTGELFF
V gene: TRBV12-3/TRBV12-4; J gene: TRBJ2-7; CDR3 protein: CAISLFGTGGSLSYEQYF
V gene: TRBV20-1; J gene: TRBJ2-3; CDR3 protein: CSARKTGLLSTDTQYF
V gene: TRBV12-3/TRBV12-4; J gene: TRBJ2-1; CDR3 protein: CASSRGTGNWYNEQFF
V gene: TRBV6-1; J gene: TRBJ1-2; CDR3 protein: CASRTLEVYGYTF
V gene: TRBV20-1; J gene: TRBJ2-7; CDR3 protein: CSARAIAGASYEQYF
V gene: TRBV12-3/TRBV12-4; J gene: TRBJ2-5; CDR3 protein: CASSLAGAQETQYF
V gene: TRBV20-1; J gene: TRBJ2-3; CDR3 protein: CSASSGVSTDTQYF
V gene: TRBV20-1; J gene: TRBJ1-1; CDR3 protein: CSARGTEAFF
V gene: TRBV27; J gene: TRBJ2-3; CDR3 protein: CASSRVAGGPRADTQYF
V gene: TRBV29-1; J gene: TRBJ1-4; CDR3 protein: CSVGKTGGGEKLFF
V gene: TRBV10-2; J gene: TRBJ1-5; CDR3 protein: CASSGTGSNQPQHF
V gene: TRBV12-3/TRBV12-4; J gene: TRBJ1-1; CDR3 protein: CASSSGQVATEAFF
V gene: TRBV2; J gene: TRBJ2-6; CDR3 protein: CASSSWPRGTGANVLTF
V gene: TRBV20-1; J gene: TRBJ2-1; CDR3 protein: CSARDATSGPKYNEQFF
V gene: TRBV6-2/TRBV6-3; J gene: TRBJ2-2; CDR3 protein: CASSYWGPDSNTGELFF
V gene: TRBV12-3/TRBV12-4; J gene: TRBJ2-7; CDR3 protein: CASRLGLATAYEQYF
V gene: TRBV6-2/TRBV6-3; J gene: TRBJ2-7; CDR3 protein: CASSRQATYEQYF
V gene: TRBV29-1; J gene: TRBJ1-1; CDR3 protein: CSVEGARAGGTEAFF
V gene: TRBV7-9; J gene: TRBJ1-4; CDR3 protein: CAIPQGAQEKLFF
V gene: TRBV5-6; J gene: TRBJ2-1; CDR3 protein: CASSLDSPFYNEQFF
V gene: TRBV10-3; J gene: TRBJ2-5; CDR3 protein: CAIKSDGTGPRGETQYF
V gene: TRBV5-1; J gene: TRBJ2-1; CDR3 protein: CASSLTGTASNEQVF
V gene: TRBV28; J gene: TRBJ2-1; CDR3 protein: CASSTTWTGASYNEQFF
V gene: TRBV20-1; J gene: TRBJ1-2; CDR3 protein: CSARDQGRDYGYTF
V gene: TRBV18; J gene: TRBJ2-1; CDR3 protein: CASSAGLADYNEQFF
V gene: TRBV19; J gene: TRBJ2-1; CDR3 protein: CATNGGGVTYNEQFF
V gene: TRBV12-5; J gene: TRBJ2-5; CDR3 protein: CASGFGLQETQYF
V gene: TRBV12-3/TRBV12-4; J gene: TRBJ2-7; CDR3 protein: CASSFWVHEQYF
V gene: TRBV10-3; J gene: TRBJ2-1; CDR3 protein: CAISYFWGDEQFF
V gene: TRBV20-1; J gene: TRBJ1-6; CDR3 protein: CSATAGDYSPLHF
V gene: TRBV19; J gene: TRBJ2-7; CDR3 protein: CASRSSGSYEQYF
V gene: TRBV12-3/TRBV12-4; J gene: TRBJ2-3; CDR3 protein: CASTRGGGVSTDTQYF
V gene: TRBV7-9; J gene: TRBJ2-7; CDR3 protein: CASSTYFDEQYF
V gene: TRBV20-1; J gene: TRBJ1-5; CDR3 protein: CSASDGAYSNQPQHF
V gene: TRBV5-4; J gene: TRBJ2-1; CDR3 protein: CASSFPREDEQFF
V gene: TRBV3-1; J gene: TRBJ2-5; CDR3 protein: CASSQFVLEETQYF
V gene: TRBV9; J gene: TRBJ1-1; CDR3 protein: CASSVGQPLNTEAFF
V gene: TRBV20-1; J gene: TRBJ2-1; CDR3 protein: CSARDPNRLAQGGNEQFF
V gene: TRBV29-1; J gene: TRBJ2-5; CDR3 protein: CSAEGRGDQETQYF
V gene: TRBV29-1; J gene: TRBJ2-5; CDR3 protein: CSGLSTSQYF
V gene: TRBV18; J gene: TRBJ2-1; CDR3 protein: CASERGNEQFF
V gene: TRBV24-1; J gene: TRBJ2-6; CDR3 protein: CATSDRTAGANVLTF
V gene: TRBV12-3/TRBV12-4; J gene: TRBJ2-5; CDR3 protein: CASRLQGIQETQYF
V gene: TRBV20-1; J gene: TRBJ1-4; CDR3 protein: CSASISRGEKLFF
V gene: TRBV11-2; J gene: TRBJ2-1; CDR3 protein: CASSLYRKGTSGGQGGSNEQFF
V gene: TRBV29-1; J gene: TRBJ2-1; CDR3 protein: CSVVAGGGYNEQFF